Reported below is one T cell receptor (beta chain). This sample is drawn from a study of CD8 T cells in Susac syndrome. An amount of RNA that ranged from roughly 0.5 to 1 ug was reverse transcribed with random hexamers. One entry per CDR3 protein, called by TCRdb with MiXCR from the immunoSEQ multiplex PCR reads. Of hundreds of thousands of distinct CDR3 sequences in the sample, approximately 89% are singletons; the top ten hold about 0.12%. Germline assignment: CDR1 MNHEY and CDR2 SVGEGT. V shed 6 bases, J shed 8 bases, and the junction held 4 bases outside the gene matches. The CDR3 sequence is 12 residues long. Peripheral blood CD8+ and CD4+ T cells were profiled by TCR beta sequencing. Negative isolation yielded CD8+ and CD4+ T cells; FACS enriched TEMRA cells.

V gene TRBV6-2 or TRBV6-3 combines with J gene TRBJ2-4, with 7 bases that match TRBD2. The specimen was CD8+ T cells from PBMCs. The receptor was derived from a human donor with multiple sclerosis. The CDR3 is CASRRGEDIQYF. The CDR3, as DNA: TGTGCCAGCAGACGGGGGGAGGACATTCAGTACTTC.